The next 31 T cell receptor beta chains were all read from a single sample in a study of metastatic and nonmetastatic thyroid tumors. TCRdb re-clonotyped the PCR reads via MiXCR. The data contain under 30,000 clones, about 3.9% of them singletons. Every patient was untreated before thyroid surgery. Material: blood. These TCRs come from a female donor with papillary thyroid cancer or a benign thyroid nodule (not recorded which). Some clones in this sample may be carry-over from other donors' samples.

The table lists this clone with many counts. The CDR3 reads CASSMRTGYNEQFF. CDR3 in DNA: TGTGCCAGTAGTATGCGGACAGGATACAATGAGCAGTTCTTC. V is TRBV19 and J is TRBJ2-1; TRBD1 aligns across 7 bases. Trimming cost V 3 bases and J 4 bases; bases outside gene matches: 3. CDR1 is LNHDA and CDR2 is SQIVND in the germline V gene (reference sequence). The CDR3 totals 14 residues.

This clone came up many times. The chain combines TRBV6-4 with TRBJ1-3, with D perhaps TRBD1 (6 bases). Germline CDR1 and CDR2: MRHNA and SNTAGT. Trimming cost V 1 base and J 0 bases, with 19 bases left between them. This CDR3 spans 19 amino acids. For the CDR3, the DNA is TGTGCCAGCAGTGACTGGGACAACCCGTCTACCCCCTCTGGAAACACCATATATTTT. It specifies CASSDWDNPSTPSGNTIYF.

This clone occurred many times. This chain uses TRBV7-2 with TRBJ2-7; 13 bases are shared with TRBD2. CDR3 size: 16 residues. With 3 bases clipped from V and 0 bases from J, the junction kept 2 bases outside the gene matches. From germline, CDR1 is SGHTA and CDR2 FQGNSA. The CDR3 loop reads CASSLGLAGNSYEQYF. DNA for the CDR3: TGTGCCAGCAGCTTGGGACTAGCGGGGAACTCCTACGAGCAGTACTTC.

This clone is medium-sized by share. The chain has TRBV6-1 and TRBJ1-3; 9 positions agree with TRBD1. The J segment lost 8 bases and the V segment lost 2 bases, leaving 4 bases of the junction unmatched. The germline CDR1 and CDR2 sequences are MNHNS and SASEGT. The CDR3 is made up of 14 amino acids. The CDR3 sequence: CASSEPGQGYTIYF. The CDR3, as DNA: TGTGCCAGCAGTGAACCGGGACAGGGTTACACCATATATTTT.

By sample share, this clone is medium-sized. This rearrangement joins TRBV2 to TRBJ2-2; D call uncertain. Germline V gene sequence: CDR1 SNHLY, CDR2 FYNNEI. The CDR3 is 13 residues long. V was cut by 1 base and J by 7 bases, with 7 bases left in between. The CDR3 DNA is TGTGCCAGCAGTGAAGTGGTAGGCGGGGAGCTGTTTTTT. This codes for CASSEVVGGELFF.

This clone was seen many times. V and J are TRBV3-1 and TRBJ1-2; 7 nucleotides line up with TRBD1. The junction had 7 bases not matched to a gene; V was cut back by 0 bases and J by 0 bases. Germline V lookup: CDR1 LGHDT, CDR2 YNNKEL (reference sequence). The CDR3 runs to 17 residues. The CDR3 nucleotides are TGTGCCAGCAGCCAAGAAGGGAACAGGGGCCCTAACTATGGCTACACCTTC. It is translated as CASSQEGNRGPNYGYTF. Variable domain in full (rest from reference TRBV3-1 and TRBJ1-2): DTAVSQTPKYLVTQMGNDKSIKCEQNLGHDTMYWYKQDSKKFLKIMFSYNNKELIINETVPNRFSPKSPDKAHLNLHINSLELGDSAVYFCASSQEGNRGPNYGYTFGSGTRLTVV.

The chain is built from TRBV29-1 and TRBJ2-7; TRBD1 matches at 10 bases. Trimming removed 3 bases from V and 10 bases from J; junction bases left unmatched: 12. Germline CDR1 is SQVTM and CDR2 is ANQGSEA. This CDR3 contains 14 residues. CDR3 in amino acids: CSVEGTGAGYYQYF. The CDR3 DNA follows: TGCAGCGTTGAGGGGACAGGGGCCGGGTACTATCAGTACTTC.

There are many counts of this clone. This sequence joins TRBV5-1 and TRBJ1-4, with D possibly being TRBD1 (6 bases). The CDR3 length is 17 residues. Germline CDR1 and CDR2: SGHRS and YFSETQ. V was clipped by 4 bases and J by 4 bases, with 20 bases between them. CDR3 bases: TGCGCCAGCAGCCTCCAACCTCCTACAGGGCTTAATGAAAAACTGTTTTTT. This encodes CASSLQPPTGLNEKLFF.

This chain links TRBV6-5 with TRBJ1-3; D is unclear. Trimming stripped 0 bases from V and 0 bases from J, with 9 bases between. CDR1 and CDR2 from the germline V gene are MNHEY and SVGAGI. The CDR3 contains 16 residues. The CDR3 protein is CASSYSSVGSGNTIYF. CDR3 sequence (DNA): TGTGCCAGCAGTTACTCAAGCGTCGGCTCTGGAAACACCATATATTTT.

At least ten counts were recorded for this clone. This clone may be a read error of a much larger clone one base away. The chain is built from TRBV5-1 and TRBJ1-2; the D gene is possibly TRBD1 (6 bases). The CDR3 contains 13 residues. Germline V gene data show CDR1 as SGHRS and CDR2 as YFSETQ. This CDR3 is CASSLDRAYGCTF. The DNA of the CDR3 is TGCGCCAGCAGCTTGGACAGGGCTTACGGCTGCACCTTC. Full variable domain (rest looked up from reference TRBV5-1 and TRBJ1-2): KAGVTQTPRYLIKTRGQQVTLSCSPISGHRSVSWYQQTPGQGLQFLFEYFSETQRNKGNFPGRFSGRQFSNSRSEMNVSTLELGDSALYLCASSLDRAYGCTFGSGTRLTVV.

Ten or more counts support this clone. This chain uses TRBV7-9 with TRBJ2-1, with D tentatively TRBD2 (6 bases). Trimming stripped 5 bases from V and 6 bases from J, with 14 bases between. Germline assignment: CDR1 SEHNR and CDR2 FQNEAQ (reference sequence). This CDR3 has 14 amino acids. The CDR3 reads CASSIRLDPNEQFF. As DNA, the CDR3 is TGTGCCAGCAGCATACGACTAGACCCCAATGAGCAGTTCTTC.

The CDR3 region has the DNA TGTGCCAGCAGCCAGACTAGCGGGGCCCCAGATACGCAGTATTTT. As protein: CASSQTSGAPDTQYF. The chain links TRBV5-4 to TRBJ2-3, with 11 bases that match TRBD2. The CDR3 consists of 15 residues. Germline lookup yields CDR1 SGHNT and CDR2 YYREEE (reference sequence). V lost 4 bases and J lost 4; bases outside the gene matches: 5.

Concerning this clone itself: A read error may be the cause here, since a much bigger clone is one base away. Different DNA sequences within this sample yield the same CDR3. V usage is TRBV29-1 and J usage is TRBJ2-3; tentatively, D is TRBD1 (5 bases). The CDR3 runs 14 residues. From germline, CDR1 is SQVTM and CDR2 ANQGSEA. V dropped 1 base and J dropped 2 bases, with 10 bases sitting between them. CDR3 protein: CSVEARQHTDTQYF. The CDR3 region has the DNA TGCAGCGTTGAAGCAAGACAGCACACAGATACGCAGTATTTT.

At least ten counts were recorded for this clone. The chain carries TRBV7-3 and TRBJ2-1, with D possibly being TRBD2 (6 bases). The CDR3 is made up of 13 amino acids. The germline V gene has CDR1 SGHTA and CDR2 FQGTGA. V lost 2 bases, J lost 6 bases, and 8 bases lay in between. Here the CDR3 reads CASSLATSNEQFF. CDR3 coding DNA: TGTGCCAGCAGCTTAGCGACTAGCAATGAGCAGTTCTTC. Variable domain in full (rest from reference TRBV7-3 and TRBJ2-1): GAGVSQTPSNKVTEKGKYVELRCDPISGHTALYWYRQSLGQGPEFLIYFQGTGAADDSGLPNDRFFAVRPEGSVSTLKIQRTERGDSAVYLCASSLATSNEQFFGPGTRLTVL.

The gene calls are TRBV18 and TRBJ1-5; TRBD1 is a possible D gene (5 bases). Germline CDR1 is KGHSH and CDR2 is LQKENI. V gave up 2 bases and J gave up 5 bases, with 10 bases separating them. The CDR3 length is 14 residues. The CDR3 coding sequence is TGTGCCAGCTCACCATCGCCAGGGCATCAGCCCCAGCATTTT. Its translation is CASSPSPGHQPQHF.

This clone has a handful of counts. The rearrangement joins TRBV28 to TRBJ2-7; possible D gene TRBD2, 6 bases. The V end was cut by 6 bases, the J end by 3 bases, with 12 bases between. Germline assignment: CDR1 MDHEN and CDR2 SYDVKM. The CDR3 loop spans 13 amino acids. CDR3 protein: CASSPGTYYEQYF. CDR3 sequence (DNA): TGTGCCAGCAGCCCCGGGACTTACTACGAGCAGTACTTC.

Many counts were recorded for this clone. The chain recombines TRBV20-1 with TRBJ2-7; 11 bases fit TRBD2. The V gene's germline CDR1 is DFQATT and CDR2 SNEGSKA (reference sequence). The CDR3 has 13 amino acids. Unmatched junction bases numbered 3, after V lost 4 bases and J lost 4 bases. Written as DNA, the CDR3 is TGCAGTGCTACCCGGACTAGCGGGTACGAGCAGTACTTC. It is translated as CSATRTSGYEQYF.

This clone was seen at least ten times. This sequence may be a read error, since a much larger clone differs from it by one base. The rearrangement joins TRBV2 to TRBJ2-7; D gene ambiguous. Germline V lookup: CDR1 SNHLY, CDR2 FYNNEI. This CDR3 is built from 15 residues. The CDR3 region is CASQVDFTRSYGQYF. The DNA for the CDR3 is TGTGCCAGCCAGGTAGACTTTACCCGCTCCTACGGGCAGTACTTC.

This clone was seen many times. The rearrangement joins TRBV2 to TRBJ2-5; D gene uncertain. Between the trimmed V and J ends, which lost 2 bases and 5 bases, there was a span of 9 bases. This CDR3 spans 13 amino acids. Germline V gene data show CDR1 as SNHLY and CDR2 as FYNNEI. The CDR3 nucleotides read TGTGCCAGCAGTGAAATAGGTCGGGAGACCCAGTACTTC. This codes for CASSEIGRETQYF.

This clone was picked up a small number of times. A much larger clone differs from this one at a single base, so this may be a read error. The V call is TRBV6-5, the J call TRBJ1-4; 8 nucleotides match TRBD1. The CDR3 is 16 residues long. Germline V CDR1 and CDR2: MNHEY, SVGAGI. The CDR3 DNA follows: TGTTCCAGCAGTTACCGGACAGGGAAGGCGAATGAAAAACTGTTTTTT. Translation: CSSSYRTGKANEKLFF.

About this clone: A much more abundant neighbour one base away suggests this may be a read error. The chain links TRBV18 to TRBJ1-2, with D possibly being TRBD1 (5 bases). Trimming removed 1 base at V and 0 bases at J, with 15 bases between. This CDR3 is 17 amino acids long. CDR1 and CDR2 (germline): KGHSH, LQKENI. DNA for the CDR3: TGTGCCAGCTCACCACAAACGGGACGCTCAGCTAACTATGGCTACACCTTC. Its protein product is CASSPQTGRSANYGYTF.

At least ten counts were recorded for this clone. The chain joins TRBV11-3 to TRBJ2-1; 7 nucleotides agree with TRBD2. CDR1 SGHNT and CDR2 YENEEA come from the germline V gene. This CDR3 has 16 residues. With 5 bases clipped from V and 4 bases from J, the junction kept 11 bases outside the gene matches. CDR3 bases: TGTGCCAGCAGCCAGGTGGCGGGAGCCCCGTACAATGAGCAGTTCTTC. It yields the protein CASSQVAGAPYNEQFF.

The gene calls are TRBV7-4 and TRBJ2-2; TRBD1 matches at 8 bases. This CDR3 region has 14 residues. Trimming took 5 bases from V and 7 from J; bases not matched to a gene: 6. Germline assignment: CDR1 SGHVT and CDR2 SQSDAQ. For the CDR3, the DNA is TGTGCCAGCAGCCCCAGGGGGCGGAACGGGGAGCTGTTTTTT. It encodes CASSPRGRNGELFF.

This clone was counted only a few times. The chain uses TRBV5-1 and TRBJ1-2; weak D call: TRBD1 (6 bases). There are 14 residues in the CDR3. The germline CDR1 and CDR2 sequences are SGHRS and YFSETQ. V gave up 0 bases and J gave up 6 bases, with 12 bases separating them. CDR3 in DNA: TGCGCCAGCAGCTTGGGCAGGGGAGGAGATGGCTACACCTTC. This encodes CASSLGRGGDGYTF.

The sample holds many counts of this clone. CDR3 in DNA: TGCAGTGCTAGAGGTTCGGGGGCGGCAGCTTTCTTT. Translation gives CSARGSGAAAFF. The chain recombines TRBV20-1 with TRBJ1-1; D is possibly TRBD1 (6 bases). The CDR3 has 12 amino acids. Trimming left V 1 base short and J 10 bases short, with 13 bases between. Germline lookup yields CDR1 DFQATT and CDR2 SNEGSKA (reference sequence).

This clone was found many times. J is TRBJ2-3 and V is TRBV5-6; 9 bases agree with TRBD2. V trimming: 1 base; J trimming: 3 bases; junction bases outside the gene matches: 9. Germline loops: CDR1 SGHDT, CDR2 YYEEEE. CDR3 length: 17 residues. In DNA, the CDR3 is TGTGCCAGCAGCTTGTATGGTAGCGGGAGTATAACAGATACGCAGTATTTT. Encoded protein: CASSLYGSGSITDTQYF.

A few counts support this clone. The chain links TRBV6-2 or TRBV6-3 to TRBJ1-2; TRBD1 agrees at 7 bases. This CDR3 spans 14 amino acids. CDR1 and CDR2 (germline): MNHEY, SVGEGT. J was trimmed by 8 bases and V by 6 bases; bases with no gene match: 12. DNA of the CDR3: TGTGCCAGCAGCCGCCGGGACAGCGTTTGGGGCTACACCTTC. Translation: CASSRRDSVWGYTF.

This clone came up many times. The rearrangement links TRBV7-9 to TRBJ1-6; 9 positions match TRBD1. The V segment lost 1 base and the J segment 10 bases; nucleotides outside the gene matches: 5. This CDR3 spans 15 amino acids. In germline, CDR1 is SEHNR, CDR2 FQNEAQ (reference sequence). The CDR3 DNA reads TGTGCCAGCAGCTTAGAGGGACAGGGTGGATCACCCCTCCACTTT. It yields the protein CASSLEGQGGSPLHF.

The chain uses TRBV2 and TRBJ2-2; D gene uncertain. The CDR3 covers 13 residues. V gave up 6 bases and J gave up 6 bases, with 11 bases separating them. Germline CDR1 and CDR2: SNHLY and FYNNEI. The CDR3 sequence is CASRRMRSGELFF. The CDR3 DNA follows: TGTGCCAGCAGGCGGATGAGGTCCGGGGAGCTGTTTTTT.

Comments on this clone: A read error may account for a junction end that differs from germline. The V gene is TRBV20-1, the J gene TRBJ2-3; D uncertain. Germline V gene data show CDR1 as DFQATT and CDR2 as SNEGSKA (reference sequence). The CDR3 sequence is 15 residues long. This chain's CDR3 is CSARGYAFSTDTQYF. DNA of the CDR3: TGCAGTGCTAGGGGATACGCATTTAGCACAGATACCCAGTATTTT.

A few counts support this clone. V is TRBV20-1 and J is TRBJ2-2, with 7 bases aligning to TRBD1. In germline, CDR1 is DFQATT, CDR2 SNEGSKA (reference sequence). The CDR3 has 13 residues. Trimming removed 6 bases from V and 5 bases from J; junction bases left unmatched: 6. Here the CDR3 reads CSAPGQATGELFF. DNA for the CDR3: TGCAGTGCACCCGGACAGGCTACCGGGGAGCTGTTTTTT.